These 13 T cell receptor beta chains were all obtained from the same sample, sequenced in a study of cytomegalovirus exposure and HLA in healthy donors. Primers included in the PCR were 60 Vbeta and 13 Jbeta primers. This table comes from immunoSEQ multiplex PCR, and its TCRdb copy is limited to in-frame clones, with some not included. This sample has roughly 78,000 clones; 65% to 70% occur once, and the top ten carry less than 25%. Sequencing was done on a sample of PBMCs. Receptors originate from a man aged 40-55 years in good health and CMV-seropositive.

In regard to this clone: The sample holds other DNA sequences that translate to the same CDR3. The chain joins TRBV6-5 to TRBJ2-5; no clear D gene. The assigned J gene may be wrong: the sequence end matches TRBJ2-7 better. In germline, CDR1 is MNHEY, CDR2 SVGAGI. The CDR3 runs to 11 residues. This chain's CDR3 is CASSYLYEQYF. Written as DNA, the CDR3 is TGTGCCAGCAGTTACCTATACGAGCAGTACTTC.

The chain's CDR3 is CASSLSGTGYEQYF. DNA of the CDR3: TGTGCCAGCAGCTTATCCGGGACAGGCTACGAGCAGTACTTC. The chain links TRBV7-6 to TRBJ2-7, with 8 bases that match TRBD1. The V and J ends lost 2 bases and 3 bases, in that order; junction bases with no gene match: 3. In germline, CDR1 is SGHVS, CDR2 FNYEAQ. The CDR3 has 14 residues. The full variable domain, rest sourced from reference TRBV7-6 and TRBJ2-7, is GAGVSQSPRYKVTKRGQDVALRCDPISGHVSLYWYRQALGQGPEFLTYFNYEAQQDKSGLPNDRFSAERPEGSISTLTIQRTEQRDSAMYRCASSLSGTGYEQYFGPGTRLTVT.

The CDR3 DNA reads as TGCGCCAGCAGCTTGGTGGCGGGCACTGAAGCTTTCTTT. Translation gives CASSLVAGTEAFF. The chain is built from TRBV5-1 and TRBJ1-1; D ambiguous. CDR3 length: 13 amino acids. Per the germline V gene, CDR1 is SGHRS and CDR2 is YFSETQ. V lost 0 bases and J lost 4, with 7 bases in between.

The CDR3 sequence is CASSPGWGGTEAFF. CDR3 nucleotide sequence: TGTGCCAGCAGTCCCGGGTGGGGGGGCACTGAAGCTTTCTTT. This sequence joins TRBV2 and TRBJ1-1; D may be TRBD1 (5 bases). The germline CDR1 and CDR2 sequences are SNHLY and FYNNEI. V was pared by 5 bases and J by 4 bases, with 14 bases between. The CDR3 extends over 14 amino acids.

V usage is TRBV29-1 and J usage is TRBJ1-2; 7 nucleotides line up with TRBD1. The CDR3 is made up of 13 amino acids. The junction had 10 bases not matched to a gene; V was cut back by 6 bases and J by 6 bases. Germline CDR1 SQVTM, CDR2 ANQGSEA. This CDR3 reads CSVDNSGGNGYTF. CDR3 coding DNA: TGCAGCGTCGACAACTCAGGGGGAAATGGCTACACCTTC.

The rearrangement links TRBV29-1 to TRBJ2-2, with TRBD1 identical over 11 bases. V was clipped by 3 bases and J by 4 bases; unmatched bases: 7. Germline CDR1 and CDR2: SQVTM and ANQGSEA. This CDR3 is 16 amino acids long. CDR3 sequence (DNA): TGCAGCGTTGAGGAGAGGGACAGGGGGATCACCGGGGAGCTGTTTTTT. It is translated as CSVEERDRGITGELFF.

This chain uses TRBV18 with TRBJ1-2; D gene ambiguous. The length of the CDR3 is 15 residues. Germline CDR1 and CDR2: KGHSH and LQKENI. The V gene lost 7 bases and the J gene lost 0 bases, with 15 bases spanning the gap. CDR3 nucleotide sequence: TGTGCCAGCTTTCCGGACTCCACCCCTAACTATGGCTACACCTTC. Translating it yields CASFPDSTPNYGYTF.

The chain employs TRBV10-2 and TRBJ1-3; D call uncertain. The CDR3 has 14 amino acids. Per germline, CDR1 WSHSY and CDR2 SAAADI. Trimming pared 7 bases from V and 0 bases from J, leaving 10 bases between. The CDR3, as DNA: TGCGCCAGCATGAACACCCGCTCTGGAAACACCATATATTTT. Translation: CASMNTRSGNTIYF.

In this sample, this clone turned up a few times. Other DNA sequences within the sample encode an identical CDR3. This chain connects TRBV5-1 to TRBJ1-5; tentatively, D is TRBD1 (5 bases). Deletions cut 0 bases from V and 2 bases from J, with 9 bases between. The CDR3 totals 15 residues. From germline, CDR1 is SGHRS and CDR2 YFSETQ. CDR3 DNA sequence: TGCGCCAGCAGCTTGGAAGGCAGGGGCAATCAGCCCCAGCATTTT. Translated: CASSLEGRGNQPQHF.

The chain couples TRBV6-5 to TRBJ1-6; possible D gene TRBD1, 6 bases. The CDR3 loop spans 14 amino acids. Trimming took 6 bases from V and 10 from J, leaving 16 bases between them. Germline CDR1 is MNHEY and CDR2 is SVGAGI. The CDR3 here is CASRIQGISSPLHF. The CDR3 nucleotides are TGTGCCAGCAGGATTCAGGGGATAAGCTCACCCCTCCACTTT.

This clone was seen more than once but under ten times. The V and J genes are TRBV6-4 and TRBJ1-2; TRBD1 agrees at 7 bases. V lost 5 bases to trimming and J lost 8 bases; unmatched junction nucleotides: 11. Germline V gene sequence: CDR1 MRHNA, CDR2 SNTAGT. The CDR3 spans 14 residues. In DNA, the CDR3 is TGTGCCAGCAGTCCCGACAGGGATACGAAGGGCTACACCTTC. Protein product: CASSPDRDTKGYTF.

This clone has only a few counts. This chain uses TRBV6-1 with TRBJ2-2; D perhaps matches TRBD1 (6 bases). CDR1 is MNHNS and CDR2 is SASEGT in the germline V gene. V was pared by 5 bases and J by 3 bases, with 10 bases between. This CDR3 has 14 residues. The CDR3: CASSTDRYTGELFF. The CDR3 region has the DNA TGTGCCAGCAGTACGGACAGATACACCGGGGAGCTGTTTTTT.

The chain couples TRBV18 to TRBJ2-1; TRBD1 is a possible D gene (6 bases). The germline CDR1 and CDR2 sequences are KGHSH and LQKENI. The CDR3 spans 13 residues. V was cut by 3 bases and J by 10 bases, with 13 bases left in between. CDR3 amino acids: CASSPGAGREQFF. DNA of the CDR3: TGTGCCAGCTCACCGGGGGCGGGTCGGGAGCAGTTCTTC.